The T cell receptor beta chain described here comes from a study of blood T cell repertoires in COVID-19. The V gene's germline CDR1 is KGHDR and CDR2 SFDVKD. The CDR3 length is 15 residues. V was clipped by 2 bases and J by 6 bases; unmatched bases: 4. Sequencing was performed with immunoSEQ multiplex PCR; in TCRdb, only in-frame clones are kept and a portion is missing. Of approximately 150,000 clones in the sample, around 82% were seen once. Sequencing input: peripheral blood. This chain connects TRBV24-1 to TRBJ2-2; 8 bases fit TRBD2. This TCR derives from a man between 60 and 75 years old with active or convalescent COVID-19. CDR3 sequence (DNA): TGTGCCACCAGTGATTCAGCGGGAGACCCCGGGGAGCTGTTTTTT. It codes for CATSDSAGDPGELFF.